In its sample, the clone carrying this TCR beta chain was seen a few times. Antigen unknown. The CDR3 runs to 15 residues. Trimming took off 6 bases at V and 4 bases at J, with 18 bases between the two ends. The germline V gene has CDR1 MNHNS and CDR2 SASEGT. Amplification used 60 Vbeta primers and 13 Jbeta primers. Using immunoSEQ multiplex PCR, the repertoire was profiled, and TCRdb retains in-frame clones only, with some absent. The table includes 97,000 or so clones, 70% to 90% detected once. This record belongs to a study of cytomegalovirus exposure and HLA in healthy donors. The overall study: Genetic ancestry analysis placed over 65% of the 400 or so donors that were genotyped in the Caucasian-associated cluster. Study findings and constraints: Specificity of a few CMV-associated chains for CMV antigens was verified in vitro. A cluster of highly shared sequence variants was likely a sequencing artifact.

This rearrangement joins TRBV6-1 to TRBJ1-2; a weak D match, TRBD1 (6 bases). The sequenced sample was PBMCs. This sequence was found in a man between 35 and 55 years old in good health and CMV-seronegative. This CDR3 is CASRPESQGSYGYTF. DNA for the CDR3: TGTGCCAGCAGACCTGAAAGCCAGGGGAGCTATGGCTACACCTTC.